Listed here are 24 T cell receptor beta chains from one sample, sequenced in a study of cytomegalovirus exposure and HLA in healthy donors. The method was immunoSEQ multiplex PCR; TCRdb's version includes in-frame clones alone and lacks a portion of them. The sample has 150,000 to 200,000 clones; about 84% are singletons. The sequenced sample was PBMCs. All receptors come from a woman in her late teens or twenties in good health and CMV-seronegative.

CDR3 sequence reads: CASAFPPGRGGYTF. DNA of the CDR3: TGTGCCAGCGCGTTTCCCCCAGGGAGGGGTGGCTACACCTTC. The V gene is TRBV5-4, the J gene TRBJ1-2, with D possibly being TRBD1 (5 bases). V lost 7 bases, J lost 7 bases, and 20 bases lay in between. The CDR3 extends over 14 amino acids. CDR1 SGHNT and CDR2 YYREEE come from the germline V gene (reference sequence).

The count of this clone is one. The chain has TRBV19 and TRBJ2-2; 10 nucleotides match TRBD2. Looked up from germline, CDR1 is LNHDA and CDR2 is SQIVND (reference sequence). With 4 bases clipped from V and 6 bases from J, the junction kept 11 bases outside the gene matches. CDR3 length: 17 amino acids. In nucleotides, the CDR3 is TGTGCCAGTAGTACTGCTGTAAGCGGGGGGGCCGCCGGGGAGCTGTTTTTT. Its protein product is CASSTAVSGGAAGELFF.

The chain's CDR3 is CASHRLAGYTDTQYF. In DNA form, the CDR3 reads TGTGCCAGCCACAGACTAGCGGGGTACACAGATACGCAGTATTTT. This sequence joins TRBV27 and TRBJ2-3; 11 bases agree with TRBD2. The CDR3 runs to 15 residues. V lost 8 bases to trimming and J lost 2 bases; unmatched junction nucleotides: 6. The V gene's germline CDR1 is MNHEY and CDR2 SMNVEV (reference sequence).

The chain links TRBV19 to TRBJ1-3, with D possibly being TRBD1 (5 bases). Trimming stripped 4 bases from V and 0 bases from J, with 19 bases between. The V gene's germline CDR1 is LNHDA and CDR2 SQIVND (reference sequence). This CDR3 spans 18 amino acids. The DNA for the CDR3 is TGTGCCAGTAGTACTGTGGGTACAGGATCGAGCTCTGGAAACACCATATATTTT. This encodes CASSTVGTGSSSGNTIYF.

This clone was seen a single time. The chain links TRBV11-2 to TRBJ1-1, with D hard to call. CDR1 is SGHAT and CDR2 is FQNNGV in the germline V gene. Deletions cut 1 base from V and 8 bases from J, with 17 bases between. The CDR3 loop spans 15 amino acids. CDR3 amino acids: CASSLVSAFVAEAFF. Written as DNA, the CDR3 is TGTGCCAGCAGCTTAGTCTCCGCATTCGTAGCCGAAGCTTTCTTT.

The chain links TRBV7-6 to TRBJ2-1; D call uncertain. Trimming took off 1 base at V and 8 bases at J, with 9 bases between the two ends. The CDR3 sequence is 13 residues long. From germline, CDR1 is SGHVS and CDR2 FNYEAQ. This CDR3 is CASSLGQSDEQFF. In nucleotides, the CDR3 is TGTGCCAGCAGCTTAGGCCAGTCCGATGAGCAGTTCTTC.

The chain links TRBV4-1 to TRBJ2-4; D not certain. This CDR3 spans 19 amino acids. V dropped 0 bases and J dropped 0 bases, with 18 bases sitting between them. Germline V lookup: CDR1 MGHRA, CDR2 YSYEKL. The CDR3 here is CASSQEYPGSGTAKNIQYF. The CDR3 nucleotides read TGCGCCAGCAGCCAAGAGTACCCCGGCTCAGGAACAGCCAAAAACATTCAGTACTTC.

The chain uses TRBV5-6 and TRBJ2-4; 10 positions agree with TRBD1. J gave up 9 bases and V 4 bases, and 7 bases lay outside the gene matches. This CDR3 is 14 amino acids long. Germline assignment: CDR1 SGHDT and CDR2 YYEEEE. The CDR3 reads CASSLGQGVGIQYF. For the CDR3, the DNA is TGTGCCAGCAGCCTCGGACAGGGGGTGGGCATTCAGTACTTC.

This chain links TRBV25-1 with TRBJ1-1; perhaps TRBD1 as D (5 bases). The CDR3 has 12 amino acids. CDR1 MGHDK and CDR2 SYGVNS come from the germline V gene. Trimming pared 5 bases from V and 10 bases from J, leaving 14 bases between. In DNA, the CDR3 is TGTGCCAGCAGTTTCACCTCCGGGGGAGCTTTCTTT. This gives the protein CASSFTSGGAFF. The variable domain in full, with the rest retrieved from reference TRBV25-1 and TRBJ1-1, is EADIYQTPRYLVIGTGKKITLECSQTMGHDKMYWYQQDPGMELHLIHYSYGVNSTEKGDLSSESTVSRIRTEHFPLTLESARPSHTSQYLCASSFTSGGAFFGQGTRLTVV.

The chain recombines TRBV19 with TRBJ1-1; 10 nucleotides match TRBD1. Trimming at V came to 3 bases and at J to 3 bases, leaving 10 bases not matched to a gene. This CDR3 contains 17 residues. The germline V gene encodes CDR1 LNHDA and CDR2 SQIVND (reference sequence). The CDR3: CASSMGQGRNKDTEAFF. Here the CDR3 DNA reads TGTGCCAGTAGTATGGGACAGGGGAGGAATAAGGACACTGAAGCTTTCTTT.

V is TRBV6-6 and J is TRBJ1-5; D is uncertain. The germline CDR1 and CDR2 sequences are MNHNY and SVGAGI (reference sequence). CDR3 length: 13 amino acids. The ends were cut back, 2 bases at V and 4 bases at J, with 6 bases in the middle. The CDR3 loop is CASSYRENQPQHF. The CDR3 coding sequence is TGTGCCAGCAGTTACCGGGAGAATCAGCCCCAGCATTTT.

CDR3 bases: TGTGCCAGCAGCTTAAGCGGGACGGAGAAGGAGCAGTACTTC. Protein: CASSLSGTEKEQYF. The chain employs TRBV11-2 and TRBJ2-7, with 7 bases identical to TRBD2. Germline CDR1 is SGHAT and CDR2 is FQNNGV. The CDR3 is 14 amino acids. J gave up 7 bases and V 2 bases, and 8 bases lay outside the gene matches.

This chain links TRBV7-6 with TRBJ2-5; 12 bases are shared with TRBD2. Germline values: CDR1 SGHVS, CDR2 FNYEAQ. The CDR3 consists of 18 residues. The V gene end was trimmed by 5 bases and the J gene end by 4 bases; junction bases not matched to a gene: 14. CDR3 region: CASSPFSSGGAGGETQYF. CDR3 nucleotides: TGTGCCAGCAGCCCATTCTCTAGCGGGGGGGCCGGGGGAGAGACCCAGTACTTC.

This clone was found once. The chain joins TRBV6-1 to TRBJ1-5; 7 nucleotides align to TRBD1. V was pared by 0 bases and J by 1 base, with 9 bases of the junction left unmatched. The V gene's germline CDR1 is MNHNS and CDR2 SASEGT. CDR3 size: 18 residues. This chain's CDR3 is CASSEAYRDRRSNQPQHF. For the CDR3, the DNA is TGTGCCAGCAGTGAAGCCTACCGGGACAGAAGAAGCAATCAGCCCCAGCATTTT.

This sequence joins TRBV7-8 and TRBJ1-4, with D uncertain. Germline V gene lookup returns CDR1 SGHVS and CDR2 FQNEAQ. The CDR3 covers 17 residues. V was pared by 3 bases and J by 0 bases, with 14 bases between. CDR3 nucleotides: TGTGCCAGCAGCTTTCGTACAGAGCTGCCAACTAATGAAAAACTGTTTTTT. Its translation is CASSFRTELPTNEKLFF.

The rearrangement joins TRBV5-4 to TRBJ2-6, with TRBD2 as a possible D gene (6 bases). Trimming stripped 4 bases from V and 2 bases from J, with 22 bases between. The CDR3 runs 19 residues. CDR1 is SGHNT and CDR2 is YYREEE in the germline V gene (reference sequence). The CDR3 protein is CASSPPAGLGGTGANVLTF. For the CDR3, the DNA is TGTGCCAGCAGCCCTCCGGCAGGGCTGGGGGGAACTGGGGCCAACGTCCTGACTTTC.

The chain's CDR3 is CASSLYLARDRGNTIYF. The DNA of the CDR3 is TGCGCCAGCAGCCTATATTTAGCCCGGGACAGGGGAAACACCATATATTTT. The chain has TRBV4-1 and TRBJ1-3; 8 positions match TRBD1. The CDR3 is made up of 17 amino acids. The V gene's germline CDR1 is MGHRA and CDR2 YSYEKL. The ends lost 4 bases at V and 4 bases at J; junction bases unmatched: 12.

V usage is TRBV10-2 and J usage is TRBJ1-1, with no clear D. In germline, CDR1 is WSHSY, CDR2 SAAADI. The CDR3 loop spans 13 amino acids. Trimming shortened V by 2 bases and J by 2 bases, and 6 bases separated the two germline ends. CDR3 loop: CASSEPVNTEAFF. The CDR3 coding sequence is TGCGCCAGCAGTGAGCCCGTAAACACTGAAGCTTTCTTT.

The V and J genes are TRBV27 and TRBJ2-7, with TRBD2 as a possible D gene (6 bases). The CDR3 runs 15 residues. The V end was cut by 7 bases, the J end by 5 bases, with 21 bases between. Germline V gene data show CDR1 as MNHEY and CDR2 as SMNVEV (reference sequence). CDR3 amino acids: CASNPSGVLTHEQYF. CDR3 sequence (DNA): TGTGCCAGCAACCCGTCGGGGGTCTTGACCCACGAGCAGTACTTC.

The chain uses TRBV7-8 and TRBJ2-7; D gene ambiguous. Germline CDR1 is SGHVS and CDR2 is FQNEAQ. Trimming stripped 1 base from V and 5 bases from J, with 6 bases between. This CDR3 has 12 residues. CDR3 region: CASSLGVDEQYF. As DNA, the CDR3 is TGTGCCAGCAGCTTAGGAGTCGACGAGCAGTACTTC. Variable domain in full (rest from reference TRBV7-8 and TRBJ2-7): GAGVSQSPRYKVAKRGQDVALRCDPISGHVSLFWYQQALGQGPEFLTYFQNEAQLDKSGLPSDRFFAERPEGSVSTLKIQRTQQEDSAVYLCASSLGVDEQYFGPGTRLTVT.

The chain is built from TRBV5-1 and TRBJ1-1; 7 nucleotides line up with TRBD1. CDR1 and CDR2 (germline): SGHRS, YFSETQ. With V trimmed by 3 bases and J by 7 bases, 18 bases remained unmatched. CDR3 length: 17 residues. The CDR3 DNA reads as TGCGCCAGCAGCTCGGAGGGGGATCGGGACAGACGAGTTGAAGCTTTCTTT. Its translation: CASSSEGDRDRRVEAFF.

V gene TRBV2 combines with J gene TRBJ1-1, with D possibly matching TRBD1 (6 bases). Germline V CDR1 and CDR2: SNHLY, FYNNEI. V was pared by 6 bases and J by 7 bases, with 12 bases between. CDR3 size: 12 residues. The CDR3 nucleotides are TGTGCCAGCAGCCGAGGACAGTTTGAAGCTTTCTTT. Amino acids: CASSRGQFEAFF.

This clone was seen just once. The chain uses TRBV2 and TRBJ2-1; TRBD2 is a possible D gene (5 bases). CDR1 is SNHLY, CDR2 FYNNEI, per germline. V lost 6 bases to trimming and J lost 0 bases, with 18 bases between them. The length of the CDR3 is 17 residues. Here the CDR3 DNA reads TGTGCCAGCAGGGCTCATAGCGTTCCCAGCTCCTACAATGAGCAGTTCTTC. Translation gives CASRAHSVPSSYNEQFF.

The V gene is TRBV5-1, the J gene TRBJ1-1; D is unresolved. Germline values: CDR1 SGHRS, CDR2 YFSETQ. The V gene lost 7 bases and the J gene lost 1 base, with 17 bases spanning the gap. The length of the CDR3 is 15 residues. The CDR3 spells CASHLNTAGNTEAFF. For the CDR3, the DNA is TGCGCCAGCCACCTTAATACGGCAGGGAACACTGAAGCTTTCTTT.